Listed below are T cell receptor beta chains from one sample, sequenced in a study of CD8 T cells in Susac syndrome. TCRdb passed the immunoSEQ multiplex PCR reads through MiXCR, listing each CDR3 protein once. The sample lists under 200,000 distinct CDR3 sequences; 94% were seen once. The specimen was CD4+ T cells from PBMCs. These receptor sequences come from a human donor with Susac syndrome. Each CDR3 is given without its conserved first and last residue. Fields, in order: V gene, CDR3 length, J gene, CDR3 protein.

TRBV7-2,10,TRBJ2-4,ASSATSAIQY
TRBV15,10,TRBJ2-4,ATSGDIVIQY
TRBV12-5,15,TRBJ2-1,ASGFALRTTSHNEQF
TRBV20-1,12,TRBJ2-3,SAISGIDSDTQY
TRBV15,12,TRBJ2-2,ATSSPRDTGELF
TRBV20-1,12,TRBJ2-3,SARYPEGTDTQY
TRBV12-3/TRBV12-4,12,TRBJ2-3,ASSFGVAQDTQY
TRBV7-3,11,TRBJ2-1,ASSSTGGNEQF
TRBV7-9,12,TRBJ2-5,ASTLTPTGETQY
TRBV5-1,11,TRBJ2-5,ASSSNREETQY
TRBV20-1,10,TRBJ1-1,SATRQGAEAF
TRBV20-1,11,TRBJ1-3,SASRVAGNTIY
TRBV7-8,13,TRBJ2-5,ASSFETGGVETQY
TRBV24-1,10,TRBJ2-2,ATSGDTGELF
TRBV28,11,TRBJ1-1,ASSLGGFNEAF